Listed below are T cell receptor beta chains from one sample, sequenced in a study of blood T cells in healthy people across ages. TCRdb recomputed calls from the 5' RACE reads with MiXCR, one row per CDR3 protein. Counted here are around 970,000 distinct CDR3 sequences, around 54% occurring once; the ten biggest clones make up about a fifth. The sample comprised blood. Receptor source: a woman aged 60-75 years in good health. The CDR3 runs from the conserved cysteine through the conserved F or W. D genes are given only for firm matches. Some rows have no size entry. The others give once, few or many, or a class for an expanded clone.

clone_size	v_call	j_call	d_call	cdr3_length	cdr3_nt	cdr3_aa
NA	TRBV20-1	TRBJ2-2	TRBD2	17	TGCAGTGCTAGAGATTGGAAGACTAGCGGGACTACCGGGGAGCTGTTTTTT	CSARDWKTSGTTGELFF
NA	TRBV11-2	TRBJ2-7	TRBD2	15	TGTGCCAGCACCTCTTCCAGCGGGATTTCCTACGAGCAGTACTTC	CASTSSSGISYEQYF
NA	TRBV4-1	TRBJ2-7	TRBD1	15	TGCGCCAGCAGCGTAAACAGGGGGGCCTCCTACGAGCAGTACTTC	CASSVNRGASYEQYF
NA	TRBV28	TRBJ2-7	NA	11	TGTGCCACCGGGCCCCACTACGAGCAGTACTTC	CATGPHYEQYF
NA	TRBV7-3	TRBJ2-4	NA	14	TGTGCCAGCAGCTTAACGCCCGCCGGGAACATTCAGTACTTC	CASSLTPAGNIQYF
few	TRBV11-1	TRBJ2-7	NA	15	TGTGCCAGCGTTTGCAGGCAGGGTGGAGACTACGAGCAGTACTTC	CASVCRQGGDYEQYF
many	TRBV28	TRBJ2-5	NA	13	TGTGCCAGCAGCTCGGGAGCTCAAGAGACCCAGTACTTC	CASSSGAQETQYF
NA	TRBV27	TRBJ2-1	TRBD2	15	TGTGCCAGCTCTCATGGGACTAGCGGGAGGAATGAGCAGTTCTTC	CASSHGTSGRNEQFF
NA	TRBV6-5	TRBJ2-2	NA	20	TGTGCCAGCAGTTACTCTCCTTCCGGTGTGGGGTCGCCGAACACCGGGGAGCTGTTTTTT	CASSYSPSGVGSPNTGELFF
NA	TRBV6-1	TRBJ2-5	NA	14	TGTGCCAGCGGTTCCAGACGGGCGCAAGAGACCCAGTACTTC	CASGSRRAQETQYF
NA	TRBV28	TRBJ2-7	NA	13	TGTGCCAGCAGCTTTACTAGGGCCTACGAGCAGTACTTC	CASSFTRAYEQYF
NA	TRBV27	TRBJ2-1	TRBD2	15	TGTGCCAGCAGCGACGCTGGGTCCGGGACTAATCAGCAGTTCTTC	CASSDAGSGTNQQFF
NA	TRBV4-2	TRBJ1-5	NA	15	TGTGCCAGCAGCCAAGAGGCCACAGGCGAGCGGCCCCAGCATTTT	CASSQEATGERPQHF
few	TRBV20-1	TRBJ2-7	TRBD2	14	TGCAGTGCTCCCAACCCTAGCGGGAGGAACGAGCAGTACTTC	CSAPNPSGRNEQYF
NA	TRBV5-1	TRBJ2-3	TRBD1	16	TGCACCAGCAGCTTTAGGCCCTCGACAGGGGTGGATACGCAGTATTTT	CTSSFRPSTGVDTQYF
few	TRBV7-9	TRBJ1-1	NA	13	TGTGCCAGCAGCTTTGGGGGGGACACTGAAGCTTTCTTT	CASSFGGDTEAFF
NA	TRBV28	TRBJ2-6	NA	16	TGTGCCAGCAGTCCATTGACAGTCTCTGGGGCCAACGTCCTGACTTTC	CASSPLTVSGANVLTF
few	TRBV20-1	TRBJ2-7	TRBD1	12	TGCAGTGCATCAGGGGGCGGCTACGAGCAGTACTTC	CSASGGGYEQYF
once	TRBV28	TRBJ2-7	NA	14	TGTGCCAGCAGTTTGTTTGGAATCCCCTACGAGCAGTACTTC	CASSLFGIPYEQYF
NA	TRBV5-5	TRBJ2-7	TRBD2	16	TGTGCCAGCAGCTCTCTAAGGGGGACTAGCGGCTACGAGCAGTACTTC	CASSSLRGTSGYEQYF
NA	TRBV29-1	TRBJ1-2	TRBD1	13	TGCAGCGTTGAAGAGACAGGGACCTATGGCTACACCTTC	CSVEETGTYGYTF
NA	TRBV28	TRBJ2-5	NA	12	TGTGCCAGCAGTTATGGAATGGAGACCCAGTACTTC	CASSYGMETQYF
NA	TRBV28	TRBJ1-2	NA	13	TGTGCCAGCAACCGACAGGACGTCTATGGCTACACCTTC	CASNRQDVYGYTF
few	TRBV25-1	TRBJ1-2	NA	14	TGTGCCAGCAGTGAAGGGTACGGGGTAAATGGCTACACCTTC	CASSEGYGVNGYTF
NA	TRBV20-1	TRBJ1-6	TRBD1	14	TGCAGTGCTAGAGATCCGACAGGGTTTGGGACCCTCCACTTT	CSARDPTGFGTLHF
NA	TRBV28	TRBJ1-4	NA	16	TGTGCCAGCAGTTCGCGGGTCGGGACTTGGGGTGAAAAACTGTTTTTT	CASSSRVGTWGEKLFF
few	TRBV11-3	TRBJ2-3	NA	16	TGTGCCAGCAGCTTAGGCCGGGACTTTCGTCCAGATACGCAGTATTTT	CASSLGRDFRPDTQYF
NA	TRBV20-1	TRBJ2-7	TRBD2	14	TGCAGTGCTTTCAGCGGGGGAAGCTCCTACGAGCAGTACTTC	CSAFSGGSSYEQYF
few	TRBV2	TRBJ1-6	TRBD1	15	TGTGCCAGCAGTGTCGGGCAGGGGGATAACTCACCCCTCCACTTT	CASSVGQGDNSPLHF
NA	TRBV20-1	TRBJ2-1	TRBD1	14	TGCAGTGCTGCGGGACAGGTGACCTCCAATGAGCAGTTCTTC	CSAAGQVTSNEQFF
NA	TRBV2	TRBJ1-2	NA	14	TGTGCCAGCAGTTTCGGGGCTGGAGACTATGGCTACACCTTC	CASSFGAGDYGYTF
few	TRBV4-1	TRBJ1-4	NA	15	TGCGCCAGCAGCCAGCCCCGGGACCGGCCGGGAAAACTGTTTTTT	CASSQPRDRPGKLFF
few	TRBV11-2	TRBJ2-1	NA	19	TGTGCCAGCAGCTTAGATCGCGGCCCAGGGGGAGGGCCTCGTTATGAGCAGTTCTTC	CASSLDRGPGGGPRYEQFF
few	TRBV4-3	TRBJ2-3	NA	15	TGCGCCAGCAGCCAACACTTTAGGCGGACAGATACGCAGTATTTT	CASSQHFRRTDTQYF
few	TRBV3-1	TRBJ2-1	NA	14	TGTGCCAGCAGCCAAGCGGGGCGCCAAAATGAGCAGTTCTTC	CASSQAGRQNEQFF
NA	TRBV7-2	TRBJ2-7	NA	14	TGTGCCAGCAGCTTAACCCTCAGCTCCTACGAGCAGTACTTC	CASSLTLSSYEQYF
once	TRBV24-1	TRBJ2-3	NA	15	TGTGCCACCAGTGACCCGGTCACTTCCACAGATACGCAGTATTTT	CATSDPVTSTDTQYF
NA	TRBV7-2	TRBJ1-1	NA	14	TGTGCCAGCAGCGTAGACCCAAGGAACACTGAAGCTTTCTTT	CASSVDPRNTEAFF
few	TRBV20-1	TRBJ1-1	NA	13	TGCAGTGCTCTGGACCTGAGGTGGACTGAAGCTTTCTTT	CSALDLRWTEAFF
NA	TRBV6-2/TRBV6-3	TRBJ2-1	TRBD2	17	TGTGCCAGCAGTTACGGACCGCGGGGGCGGGAGGGGAATGAGCAGTTCTTC	CASSYGPRGREGNEQFF
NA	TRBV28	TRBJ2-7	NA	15	TGTGCCAGCAGTTCCCCGACTGATAACCAATACGAGCAGTACTTC	CASSSPTDNQYEQYF
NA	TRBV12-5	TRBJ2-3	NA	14	TGTGCTAGTGGTTTGTCCCCCAGCACAGATACGCAGTATTTT	CASGLSPSTDTQYF
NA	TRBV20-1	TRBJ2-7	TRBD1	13	TGCAGTGCTATACGGGACAGGGCGGTCGAGCAGTACTTC	CSAIRDRAVEQYF
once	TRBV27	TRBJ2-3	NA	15	TGTGCCAGCAGTTTTTCGGTCAGGGCCACAGATACGCAGTATTTT	CASSFSVRATDTQYF
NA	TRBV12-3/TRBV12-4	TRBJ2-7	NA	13	TGTGCCAGCAGAGCACAGTCCCCGGGGGAGCAGTACTTC	CASRAQSPGEQYF
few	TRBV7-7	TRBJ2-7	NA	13	TGTGCCAGCAGCCAGGATATAACCTACGAGCAGTACTTC	CASSQDITYEQYF
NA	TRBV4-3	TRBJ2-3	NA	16	TGCGCCAGCAGCCCACTAACAGGGAAAGGCACAGATACGCAGTATTTT	CASSPLTGKGTDTQYF
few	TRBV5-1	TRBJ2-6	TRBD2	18	TGCGCCAGCAGTCCCTTTGGCGGGAGGTCCCCTGGGGCCAACGTCCTGACTTTC	CASSPFGGRSPGANVLTF
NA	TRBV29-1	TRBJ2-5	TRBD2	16	TGCAGCGTTGCGGGGACTAGCCAAACAAGTGTTAATGAGCAGTACTTC	CSVAGTSQTSVNEQYF
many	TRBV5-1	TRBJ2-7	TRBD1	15	TGCGCCAGCAGCTTCTCCGGGACAGGAATACGCGAGCAGTACTTC	CASSFSGTGIREQYF